The 8 T cell receptor beta chains reported below all come from one sample, sequenced in a study of blood T cell repertoires in COVID-19. The assay was immunoSEQ multiplex PCR, and TCRdb's table has in-frame clones only and misses some. Of approximately 70,000 clones in the sample, around 83% were seen once. Sequencing input: peripheral blood. The source is a man between 65 and 80 years old with active COVID-19.

The chain is built from TRBV20-1 and TRBJ2-5, with D unresolved. Germline assignment: CDR1 DFQATT and CDR2 SNEGSKA (reference sequence). The V end lost 3 bases, the J end lost 5 bases, and 7 bases lay between the germline ends. The CDR3 runs 11 residues. The CDR3 reads CSASFGETQYF. CDR3 nucleotide sequence: TGCAGTGCTAGTTTCGGGGAGACCCAGTACTTC.

This chain connects TRBV15 to TRBJ2-1; 7 bases align to TRBD2. Trimming cost V 0 bases and J 2 bases; bases outside gene matches: 10. The length of the CDR3 is 18 residues. Germline V lookup: CDR1 LNHNV, CDR2 YYDKDF (reference sequence). DNA of the CDR3: TGTGCCACCAGCAGAGATCTCCGGCGGGAGCCCCCCTACAATGAGCAGTTCTTC. Its translation: CATSRDLRREPPYNEQFF.

The chain combines TRBV29-1 with TRBJ2-5, with TRBD2 as a possible D gene (7 bases). The germline V gene encodes CDR1 SQVTM and CDR2 ANQGSEA. Trimming shortened V by 4 bases and J by 1 base, and 22 bases separated the two germline ends. This CDR3 contains 17 residues. The CDR3 DNA follows: TGCAGCGTTGGGGCCTACCGGTGGGGGGGCGGCCAAGAGACCCAGTACTTC. Its translation: CSVGAYRWGGGQETQYF.

This chain uses TRBV29-1 with TRBJ1-6, with TRBD1 matching 7 bases. The CDR3 extends over 18 amino acids. The germline V gene has CDR1 SQVTM and CDR2 ANQGSEA. V gave up 7 bases and J gave up 7 bases; unmatched junction bases: 22. Here the CDR3 reads CSAGGGQPLQFGNSPLHF. The CDR3 DNA follows: TGCAGCGCCGGTGGGGGACAGCCCCTCCAGTTTGGCAATTCACCCCTCCACTTT.

This chain links TRBV7-9 with TRBJ2-5, with TRBD2 matching 7 bases. Germline values: CDR1 SEHNR, CDR2 FQNEAQ (reference sequence). This CDR3 has 13 amino acids. Germline trimming cut 1 base from V and 5 bases from J; bases unmatched to any gene: 1. The CDR3 loop is CASSLGDYETQYF. The CDR3 nucleotides are TGTGCCAGCAGCTTAGGGGACTACGAGACCCAGTACTTC. Together with reference TRBV7-9 and TRBJ2-5, the CDR3 gives the full variable domain: DTGVSQNPRHKITKRGQNVTFRCDPISEHNRLYWYRQTLGQGPEFLTYFQNEAQLEKSRLLSDRFSAERPKGSFSTLEIQRTEQGDSAMYLCASSLGDYETQYFGPGTRLLVL.

The rearrangement uses TRBV28 and TRBJ2-5; D unresolved. Germline CDR1 reads MDHEN; CDR2 reads SYDVKM. The CDR3 runs 15 residues. V was clipped by 1 base and J by 1 base, with 10 bases between them. CDR3: CASSLLRRSQETQYF. CDR3 DNA: TGTGCCAGCAGTTTATTGCGCAGGTCCCAAGAGACCCAGTACTTC. Full variable domain (remainder filled in from reference TRBV28 and TRBJ2-5): DVKVTQSSRYLVKRTGEKVFLECVQDMDHENMFWYRQDPGLGLRLIYFSYDVKMKEKGDIPEGYSVSREKKERFSLILESASTNQTSMYLCASSLLRRSQETQYFGPGTRLLVL.

The chain recombines TRBV11-2 with TRBJ1-3; D perhaps matches TRBD1 (6 bases). There are 16 residues in the CDR3. The V gene's germline CDR1 is SGHAT and CDR2 FQNNGV. Trimming shortened V by 5 bases and J by 0 bases, and 14 bases separated the two germline ends. The CDR3 DNA reads as TGTGCCAGCAGCCCGCAGACAGGTGTCTCTGGAAACACCATATATTTT. Protein: CASSPQTGVSGNTIYF. The full variable domain, with the rest looked up from reference TRBV11-2 and TRBJ1-3, is EAGVAQSPRYKIIEKRQSVAFWCNPISGHATLYWYQQILGQGPKLLIQFQNNGVVDDSQLPKDRFSAERLKGVDSTLKIQPAKLEDSAVYLCASSPQTGVSGNTIYFGEGSWLTVV.

This rearrangement joins TRBV27 to TRBJ2-7; 9 nucleotides line up with TRBD2. Looked up from germline, CDR1 is MNHEY and CDR2 is SMNVEV (reference sequence). The CDR3 is 15 amino acids. Germline trimming cut 5 bases from V and 0 bases from J; bases unmatched to any gene: 5. The CDR3 sequence is CASSPLAGSSYEQYF. The CDR3 DNA is TGTGCCAGCAGTCCCCTAGCGGGATCCTCCTACGAGCAGTACTTC.